This TCR beta chain was sequenced in a study of neurological immune-mediated disorders. Sorted libraries drew on about a million CD4+ or CD8+ T cells. 5'RACE employing 10-nucleotide random UMIs yielded the cDNA. From the 5' RACE reads, TCRdb called clonotypes with MiXCR, one entry per CDR3 protein. The repertoire includes 35,000 to 40,000 distinct CDR3 sequences, approximately 10% of them detected once, and 3% to 4% sits in the top ten. Trimming pared 6 bases from V and 2 bases from J, leaving 14 bases between. This CDR3 contains 14 residues. Looked up from germline, CDR1 is LNHNV and CDR2 is YYDKDF (reference sequence). This clonotype was counted ten times or more.

This receptor was taken from a woman in her 30s with HTLV-1-associated myelopathy (HAM/TSP). Input material: CD4+ T cells from blood. The chain links TRBV15 to TRBJ2-7; a possible D gene is TRBD1 (5 bases). The CDR3 region is CATSPETVTYEQYF. The CDR3 nucleotides are TGTGCCACCAGTCCCGAGACAGTCACCTACGAGCAGTACTTC.